The 29 T cell receptor beta chains presented below share a single source sample, sequenced in a study of cytomegalovirus exposure and HLA in healthy donors. Clones were read by immunoSEQ multiplex PCR, and TCRdb kept only the in-frame ones, dropping some. Counted here are 120,000 or so clones, approximately 91% occurring once; the ten biggest clones make up about 2%. Sequenced: PBMCs. The receptors come from a woman between 18 and 30 years old in good health and CMV-seronegative.

The rearrangement links TRBV19 to TRBJ1-3; 7 nucleotides line up with TRBD1. Unmatched junction bases numbered 10, after V lost 2 bases and J lost 0 bases. This CDR3 has 18 residues. Germline assignment: CDR1 LNHDA and CDR2 SQIVND (reference sequence). Here the CDR3 reads CASSIFWDSYISGNTIYF. The CDR3 DNA is TGTGCCAGTAGTATATTTTGGGACAGCTACATCTCTGGAAACACCATATATTTT.

This chain uses TRBV19 with TRBJ1-1; 8 bases are a match to TRBD1. Germline V CDR1 and CDR2: LNHDA, SQIVND (reference sequence). With 3 bases clipped from V and 4 bases from J, the junction kept 1 base outside the gene matches. This CDR3 region has 13 residues. CDR3 coding DNA: TGTGCCAGTAGTATCGGACAGGGCACTGAAGCTTTCTTT. Translating gives CASSIGQGTEAFF.

This clone was seen only once. The CDR3, as DNA: TGCGCCAGCACCCTTCCGGGAGCGGGGAACGAGCAGTACTTC. Encoded protein: CASTLPGAGNEQYF. The genes are TRBV10-2 and TRBJ2-7; 7 bases agree with TRBD2. The CDR3 extends over 14 amino acids. Germline CDR1 reads WSHSY; CDR2 reads SAAADI. V shed 7 bases and J 5 bases; nucleotides not matched to a gene: 11.

The chain uses TRBV6-6 and TRBJ2-7; the D gene is possibly TRBD2 (6 bases). Trimming pared 4 bases from V and 5 bases from J, leaving 18 bases between. This CDR3 region has 15 residues. Germline V gives CDR1 MNHNY, CDR2 SVGAGI (reference sequence). CDR3 loop: CASSSPGTPTDEQYF. For the CDR3, the DNA is TGTGCCAGCAGTTCCCCCGGGACTCCCACCGACGAGCAGTACTTC.

The chain has TRBV14 and TRBJ1-2, with D unresolved. This CDR3 is built from 13 residues. The germline V gene encodes CDR1 SGHDN and CDR2 FVKESK. V shed 1 base and J shed 4 bases, with 7 bases lying between them. The CDR3 DNA reads as TGTGCCAGCAGCCAAGCAATCGGCTATGGCTACACCTTC. Its protein product is CASSQAIGYGYTF.

The chain uses TRBV30 and TRBJ1-5, with a weak D call TRBD1 (5 bases). From germline, CDR1 is GTSNPN and CDR2 SVGIG (reference sequence). Deletions cut 1 base from V and 2 bases from J, with 12 bases between. The CDR3 is made up of 15 amino acids. CDR3 DNA sequence: TGTGCCTGGAGTGGGGGCAATTCAGGCAATCAGCCCCAGCATTTT. Its protein product is CAWSGGNSGNQPQHF.

This rearrangement joins TRBV18 to TRBJ1-5; 8 bases fit TRBD1. The V gene end was trimmed by 6 bases and the J gene end by 8 bases; junction bases not matched to a gene: 12. The CDR3 sequence is 15 residues long. The germline V gene has CDR1 KGHSH and CDR2 LQKENI. In nucleotides, the CDR3 is TGTGCCAGCTCCCCAGGACAGGGTAGAGAGGAGCCCCAGCATTTT. This encodes CASSPGQGREEPQHF.

V and J are TRBV7-9 and TRBJ1-1; D is unresolved. V was cut by 5 bases and J by 1 base, with 20 bases left in between. The CDR3 is 17 amino acids. Germline CDR1 SEHNR, CDR2 FQNEAQ (reference sequence). CDR3 sequence reads: CASSPKAGKGRNTEAFF. CDR3 in DNA: TGTGCCAGCAGCCCGAAGGCGGGTAAAGGAAGGAACACTGAAGCTTTCTTT. Full variable domain (remainder filled in from reference TRBV7-9 and TRBJ1-1): DTGVSQNPRHKITKRGQNVTFRCDPISEHNRLYWYRQTLGQGPEFLTYFQNEAQLEKSRLLSDRFSAERPKGSFSTLEIQRTEQGDSAMYLCASSPKAGKGRNTEAFFGQGTRLTVV.

The gene calls are TRBV5-1 and TRBJ2-7, with D unresolved. CDR3 size: 14 residues. The V and J ends lost 0 bases and 3 bases respectively, with 10 bases between them. Germline V gene data show CDR1 as SGHRS and CDR2 as YFSETQ. The CDR3 sequence: CASSLVYGDYEQYF. CDR3 nucleotides: TGCGCCAGCAGCTTGGTCTACGGTGACTACGAGCAGTACTTC.

The chain uses TRBV27 and TRBJ1-2, with TRBD1 matching over 8 bases. CDR3 size: 14 residues. Trimming cost V 2 bases and J 5 bases; bases outside gene matches: 4. Germline CDR1 reads MNHEY; CDR2 reads SMNVEV (reference sequence). CDR3 in amino acids: CASSLGRGLYGYTF. For the CDR3, the DNA is TGTGCCAGCAGTTTAGGCAGGGGGCTTTATGGCTACACCTTC.

The chain carries TRBV11-2 and TRBJ2-5; a weak D match, TRBD2 (7 bases). The CDR3 loop spans 14 amino acids. With 2 bases removed from V and 5 bases from J, the gap between germline ends came to 12 bases. Germline-derived CDR1 and CDR2 are SGHAT and FQNNGV. The CDR3 here is CASSLSRGGETQYF. The DNA of the CDR3 is TGTGCCAGCAGCTTAAGCAGGGGAGGGGAGACCCAGTACTTC.

The rearrangement links TRBV12-5 to TRBJ2-6; no clear D gene. The length of the CDR3 is 13 residues. V was pared by 8 bases and J by 0 bases, with 5 bases between. Germline CDR1 and CDR2: LGHNT and FRNRAP. The CDR3 DNA reads as TGTGCTAGTCAAGCCTCTGGGGCCAACGTCCTGACTTTC. It translates to CASQASGANVLTF.

The chain joins TRBV30 to TRBJ2-3; no firm D call. There are 15 residues in the CDR3. Germline assignment: CDR1 GTSNPN and CDR2 SVGIG (reference sequence). Trimming cost V 7 bases and J 2 bases, with 19 bases left between them. CDR3: CASTMTRLFTDTQYF. In DNA form, the CDR3 reads TGTGCCTCTACGATGACAAGGCTTTTCACAGATACGCAGTATTTT.

V and J are TRBV6-1 and TRBJ2-5, with 10 bases identical to TRBD1. The length of the CDR3 is 14 residues. CDR1 and CDR2 from the germline V gene are MNHNS and SASEGT. Germline trimming cut 8 bases from V and 2 bases from J; bases unmatched to any gene: 5. The CDR3 loop reads CASQRDRGQETQYF. In DNA, the CDR3 is TGTGCCAGCCAACGGGACAGGGGACAAGAGACCCAGTACTTC.

This chain uses TRBV7-2 with TRBJ2-5; D is possibly TRBD2 (5 bases). Trimming left V 7 bases short and J 5 bases short, with 14 bases between. CDR1 is SGHTA, CDR2 FQGNSA, per germline. The CDR3 sequence is 13 residues long. CDR3 residues: CASTVGRGETQYF. DNA for the CDR3: TGTGCCAGCACAGTAGGGCGAGGGGAGACCCAGTACTTC.

The V and J genes are TRBV5-1 and TRBJ1-2; TRBD1 aligns across 8 bases. Germline loops: CDR1 SGHRS, CDR2 YFSETQ. This CDR3 is 13 amino acids long. Losses at the gene ends were 8 bases for V and 2 bases for J; bases not matched to a gene: 5. Here the CDR3 DNA reads TGCGCCAGTACGACAGGGGCCAACTATGGCTACACCTTC. Protein sequence: CASTTGANYGYTF.

CDR3 nucleotides: TGTGCCAGTAGTACGGGGGCGACAGGGGGCTATGGCTACACCTTC. It yields the protein CASSTGATGGYGYTF. The chain uses TRBV19 and TRBJ1-2; 9 nucleotides align to TRBD1. The CDR3 loop spans 15 amino acids. V gave up 4 bases and J gave up 4 bases; unmatched junction bases: 7. Germline V lookup: CDR1 LNHDA, CDR2 SQIVND (reference sequence).

Note on this clone: Other DNA variants within this sample encode the same CDR3. This chain uses TRBV5-1 with TRBJ2-2; D not certain. CDR1 is SGHRS and CDR2 is YFSETQ in the germline V gene. Trimming left V 0 bases short and J 5 bases short, with 5 bases between. The CDR3 length is 13 residues. CDR3 residues: CASSLGGTGELFF. Written as DNA, the CDR3 is TGCGCCAGCAGCTTGGGCGGAACCGGGGAGCTGTTTTTT.

The chain recombines TRBV20-1 with TRBJ2-1, with D hard to call. This CDR3 has 11 amino acids. The V end lost 5 bases, the J end lost 3 bases, and 5 bases lay between the germline ends. The germline CDR1 and CDR2 sequences are DFQATT and SNEGSKA (reference sequence). The CDR3 is CSASFYNEQFF. The CDR3 DNA sequence: TGCAGTGCTTCTTTCTACAATGAGCAGTTCTTC.

CDR3 amino acids: CASSVDVGGYNEQFF. The DNA for the CDR3 is TGTGCCAGCAGCGTAGACGTGGGCGGGTACAATGAGCAGTTCTTC. V gene TRBV9 combines with J gene TRBJ2-1; D perhaps matches TRBD2 (5 bases). CDR1 SGDLS and CDR2 YYNGEE come from the germline V gene. Trimming removed 0 bases from V and 4 bases from J, with 11 bases in between. The CDR3 has 15 amino acids. Full variable domain (rest looked up from reference TRBV9 and TRBJ2-1): DSGVTQTPKHLITATGQRVTLRCSPRSGDLSVYWYQQSLDQGLQFLIQYYNGEERAKGNILERFSAQQFPDLHSELNLSSLELGDSALYFCASSVDVGGYNEQFFGPGTRLTVL.

J is TRBJ2-2 and V is TRBV10-1; 9 bases fit TRBD1. Trimming took 6 bases from V and 7 from J; bases not matched to a gene: 6. CDR3 length: 14 residues. The V gene's germline CDR1 is WNHNN and CDR2 SYGVQD (reference sequence). The chain's CDR3 is CASSGQGSGGELFF. The CDR3 nucleotides read TGCGCCAGCAGCGGACAGGGGAGTGGCGGGGAGCTGTTTTTT.

The sample holds a few counts of this clone. V and J are TRBV7-6 and TRBJ2-7, with 8 bases fitting TRBD1. The germline CDR1 and CDR2 sequences are SGHVS and FNYEAQ. The CDR3 runs to 14 residues. V was pared by 0 bases and J by 6 bases, with 4 bases of the junction left unmatched. CDR3: CASSLANRGTEQYF. CDR3 in DNA: TGTGCCAGCAGCTTAGCAAACAGGGGGACCGAGCAGTACTTC.

This chain links TRBV12-5 with TRBJ2-2; a possible D gene is TRBD2 (6 bases). Trimming removed 1 base at V and 4 bases at J, with 16 bases between. The CDR3 totals 17 residues. Germline assignment: CDR1 LGHNT and CDR2 FRNRAP. The CDR3 protein is CASGLGNPGESTGELFF. DNA for the CDR3: TGTGCTAGTGGTTTGGGAAACCCGGGAGAGAGCACCGGGGAGCTGTTTTTT.

The chain uses TRBV18 and TRBJ2-1; possibly TRBD2 for D (5 bases). CDR3 length: 16 residues. Looked up from germline, CDR1 is KGHSH and CDR2 is LQKENI. The V end lost 6 bases, the J end lost 8 bases, and 23 bases lay between the germline ends. CDR3: CASSLERAAMEDEQFF. As DNA, the CDR3 is TGTGCCAGCTCGTTGGAGCGAGCGGCCATGGAGGATGAGCAGTTCTTC. Complete variable domain (other parts from reference TRBV18 and TRBJ2-1): NAGVMQNPRHLVRRRGQEARLRCSPMKGHSHVYWYRQLPEEGLKFMVYLQKENIIDESGMPKERFSAEFPKEGPSILRIQQVVRGDSAAYFCASSLERAAMEDEQFFGPGTRLTVL.

This chain connects TRBV6-1 to TRBJ2-1, with 14 bases that match TRBD2. Trimming at V came to 1 base and at J to 4 bases, leaving 3 bases not matched to a gene. Germline V gives CDR1 MNHNS, CDR2 SASEGT. This CDR3 contains 17 residues. The CDR3 DNA reads as TGTGCCAGCAGTGAAGTTTGGACTAGCGGGGGGTACAATGAGCAGTTCTTC. It encodes CASSEVWTSGGYNEQFF.

The genes are TRBV5-8 and TRBJ1-1; 8 bases are shared with TRBD1. Trimming at V came to 2 bases and at J to 5 bases, leaving 2 bases not matched to a gene. The CDR3 sequence is 13 residues long. The germline CDR1 and CDR2 sequences are SGHTS and YDEGEE. The CDR3 spells CASSFRGQTEAFF. In DNA, the CDR3 is TGTGCCAGCAGCTTCAGGGGGCAAACTGAAGCTTTCTTT. Full variable domain (outside the CDR3, taken from reference TRBV5-8 and TRBJ1-1): EAGVTQSPTHLIKTRGQQATLRCSPISGHTSVYWYQQALGLGLQFLLWYDEGEERNRGNFPPRFSGRQFPNYSSELNVNALELEDSALYLCASSFRGQTEAFFGQGTRLTVV.

V is TRBV27 and J is TRBJ2-7; 8 bases agree with TRBD2. J gave up 0 bases and V 5 bases, and 9 bases lay outside the gene matches. Germline V gives CDR1 MNHEY, CDR2 SMNVEV (reference sequence). The CDR3 extends over 16 amino acids. Here the CDR3 reads CASSPTTSGSSYEQYF. CDR3 sequence (DNA): TGTGCCAGCAGTCCTACCACTAGCGGATCCTCCTACGAGCAGTACTTC.

This chain links TRBV28 with TRBJ1-3, with D perhaps TRBD1 (5 bases). Germline CDR1 is MDHEN and CDR2 is SYDVKM. V was clipped by 3 bases and J by 4 bases, with 10 bases between them. The CDR3 contains 14 residues. The CDR3 sequence is CASSLRDSGNTIYF. The DNA for the CDR3 is TGTGCCAGCAGTTTGAGGGACTCCGGAAACACCATATATTTT.

This chain connects TRBV7-6 to TRBJ2-1; D possibly corresponds to TRBD1 (6 bases). The CDR3 is 14 residues long. The germline gives CDR1 SGHVS, CDR2 FNYEAQ. Between the trimmed V and J ends, which lost 8 bases and 8 bases, there was a span of 19 bases. CDR3 in DNA: TGTGCCAGCGGGGGCCTTTTAGGTAGCGATGAGCAGTTCTTC. It codes for CASGGLLGSDEQFF.